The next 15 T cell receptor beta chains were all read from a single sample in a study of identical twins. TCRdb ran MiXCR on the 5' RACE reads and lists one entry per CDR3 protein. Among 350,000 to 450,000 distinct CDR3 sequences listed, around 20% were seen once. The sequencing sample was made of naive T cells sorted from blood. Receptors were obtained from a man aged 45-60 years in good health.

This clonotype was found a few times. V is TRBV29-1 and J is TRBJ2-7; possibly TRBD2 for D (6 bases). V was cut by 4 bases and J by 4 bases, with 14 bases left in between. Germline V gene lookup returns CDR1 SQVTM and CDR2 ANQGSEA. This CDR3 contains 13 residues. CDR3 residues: CSVGSGGKYEQYF. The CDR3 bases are TGCAGCGTTGGATCTGGGGGGAAGTACGAGCAGTACTTC.

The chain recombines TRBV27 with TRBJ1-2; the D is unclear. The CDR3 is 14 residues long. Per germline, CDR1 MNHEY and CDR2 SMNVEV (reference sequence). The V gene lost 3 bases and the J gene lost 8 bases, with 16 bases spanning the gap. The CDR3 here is CASSFQYRNGGYTF. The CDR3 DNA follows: TGTGCCAGCAGTTTTCAATACCGAAACGGGGGCTACACCTTC.

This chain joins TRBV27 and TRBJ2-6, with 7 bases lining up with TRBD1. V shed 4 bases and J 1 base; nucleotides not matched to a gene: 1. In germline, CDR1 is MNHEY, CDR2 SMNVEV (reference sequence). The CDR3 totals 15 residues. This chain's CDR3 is CASSSRGSGANVLTF. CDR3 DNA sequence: TGTGCCAGCAGTTCCAGGGGGTCTGGGGCCAACGTCCTGACTTTC. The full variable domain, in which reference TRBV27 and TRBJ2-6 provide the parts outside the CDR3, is EAQVTQNPRYLITVTGKKLTVTCSQNMNHEYMSWYRQDPGLGLRQIYYSMNVEVTDKGDVPEGYKVSRKEKRNFPLILESPSPNQTSLYFCASSSRGSGANVLTFGAGSRLTVL.

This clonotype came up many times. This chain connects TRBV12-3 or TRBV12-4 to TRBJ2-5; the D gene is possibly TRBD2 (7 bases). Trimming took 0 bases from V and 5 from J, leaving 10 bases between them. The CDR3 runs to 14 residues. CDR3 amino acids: CASSLAGGRETQYF. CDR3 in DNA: TGTGCCAGCAGTTTAGCGGGGGGGCGCGAGACCCAGTACTTC.

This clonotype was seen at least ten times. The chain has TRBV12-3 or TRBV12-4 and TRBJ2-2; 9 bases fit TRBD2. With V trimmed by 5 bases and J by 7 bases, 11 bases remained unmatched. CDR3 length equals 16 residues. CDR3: CASSPAGAGGFGELFF. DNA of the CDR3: TGTGCCAGCAGTCCGGCCGGTGCGGGGGGGTTCGGGGAGCTGTTTTTT.

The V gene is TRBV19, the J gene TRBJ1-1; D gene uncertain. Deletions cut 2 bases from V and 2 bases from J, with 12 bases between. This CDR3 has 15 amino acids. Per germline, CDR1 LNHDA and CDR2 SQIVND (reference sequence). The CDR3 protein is CASSIYKTSNTEAFF. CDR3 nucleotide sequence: TGTGCCAGTAGTATATACAAGACGAGTAACACTGAAGCTTTCTTT.

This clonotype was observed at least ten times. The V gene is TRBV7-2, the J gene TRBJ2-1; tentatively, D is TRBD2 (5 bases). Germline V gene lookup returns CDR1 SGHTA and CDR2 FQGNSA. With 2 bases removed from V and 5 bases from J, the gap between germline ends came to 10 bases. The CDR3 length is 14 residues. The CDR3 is CASSLSRENNEQFF. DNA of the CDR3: TGTGCCAGCAGCTTAAGCCGGGAAAACAATGAGCAGTTCTTC. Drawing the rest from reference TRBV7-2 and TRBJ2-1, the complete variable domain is GAGVSQSPSNKVTEKGKDVELRCDPISGHTALYWYRQSLGQGLEFLIYFQGNSAPDKSGLPSDRFSAERTGGSVSTLTIQRTQQEDSAVYLCASSLSRENNEQFFGPGTRLTVL.

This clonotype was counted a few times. The CDR3, as DNA: TGTGCCAGCAGTTCGGTCGGGACAGGGAGTCGAGATACGCAGTATTTT. It codes for CASSSVGTGSRDTQYF. This rearrangement joins TRBV28 to TRBJ2-3; 9 bases line up with TRBD1. The V and J ends lost 4 bases and 5 bases, in that order; junction bases with no gene match: 10. The CDR3 covers 16 residues. Germline loops: CDR1 MDHEN, CDR2 SYDVKM.

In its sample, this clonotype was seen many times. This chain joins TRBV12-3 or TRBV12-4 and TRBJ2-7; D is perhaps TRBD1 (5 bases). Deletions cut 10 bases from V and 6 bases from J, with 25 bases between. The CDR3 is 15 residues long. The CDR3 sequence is CATTTSPLPGIEQYF. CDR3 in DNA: TGTGCCACTACTACCTCGCCCCTCCCAGGGATCGAGCAGTACTTC.

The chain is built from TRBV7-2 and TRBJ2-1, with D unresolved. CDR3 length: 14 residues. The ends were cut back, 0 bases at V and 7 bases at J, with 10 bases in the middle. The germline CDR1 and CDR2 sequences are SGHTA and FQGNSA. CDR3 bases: TGTGCCAGCAGCTTAGCGATGGGCCAAAATGAGCAGTTCTTC. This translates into CASSLAMGQNEQFF.

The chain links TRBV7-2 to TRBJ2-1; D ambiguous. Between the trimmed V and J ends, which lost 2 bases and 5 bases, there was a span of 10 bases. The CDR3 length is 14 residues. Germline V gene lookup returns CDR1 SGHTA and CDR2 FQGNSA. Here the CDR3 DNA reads TGTGCCAGCAGCTTAACGATATCCGACAATGAGCAGTTCTTC. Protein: CASSLTISDNEQFF.

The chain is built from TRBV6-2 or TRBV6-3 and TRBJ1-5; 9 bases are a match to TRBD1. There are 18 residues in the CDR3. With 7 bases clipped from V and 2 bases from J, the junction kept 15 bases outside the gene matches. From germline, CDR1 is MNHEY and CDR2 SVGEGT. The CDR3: CASILPTGQGIGNQPQHF. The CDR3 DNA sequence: TGTGCCAGCATCCTCCCGACAGGACAGGGGATAGGCAATCAGCCCCAGCATTTT.

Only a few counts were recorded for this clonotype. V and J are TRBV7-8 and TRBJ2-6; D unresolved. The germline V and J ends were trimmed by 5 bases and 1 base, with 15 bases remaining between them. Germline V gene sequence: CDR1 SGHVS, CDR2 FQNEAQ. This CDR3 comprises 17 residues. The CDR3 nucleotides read TGTGCCAGCAGCGCAACCTCAAGTCTATCTGGGGCCAACGTCCTGACTTTC. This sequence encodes CASSATSSLSGANVLTF.

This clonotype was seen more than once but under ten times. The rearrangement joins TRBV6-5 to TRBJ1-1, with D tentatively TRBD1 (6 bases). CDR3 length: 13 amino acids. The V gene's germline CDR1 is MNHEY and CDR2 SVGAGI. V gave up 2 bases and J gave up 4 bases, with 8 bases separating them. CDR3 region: CASSYVRGTEAFF. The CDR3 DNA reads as TGTGCCAGCAGTTACGTCAGGGGCACTGAAGCTTTCTTT.

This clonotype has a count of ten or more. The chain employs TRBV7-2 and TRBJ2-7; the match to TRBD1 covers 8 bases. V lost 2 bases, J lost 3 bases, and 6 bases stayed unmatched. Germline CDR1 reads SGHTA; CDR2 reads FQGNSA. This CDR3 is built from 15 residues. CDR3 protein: CASSLMGQDHYEQYF. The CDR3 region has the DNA TGTGCCAGCAGCTTAATGGGACAGGACCACTACGAGCAGTACTTC.